The rows below give T cell receptor beta chains drawn from one sample of a study of cytomegalovirus exposure and HLA in healthy donors. The assay was immunoSEQ multiplex PCR, and TCRdb's table has in-frame clones only and misses some. The table records tens of thousands of clones, 70% to 80% of them present only once. Sequencing was performed on PBMCs. The receptors here all came from a woman in her 50s in good health and CMV-seropositive. The CDR3 runs from the conserved cysteine through the conserved F or W. The D gene is left open where the match is weak. Some rows mark clone size as missing; the rest say once, few, many or name a class of expanded clone.

D | J | V | size | DNA | CDR3
. | TRBJ2-5 | TRBV29-1 | . | TGCAGCGTTGTGGGGGGACAGAGGGAGACCCAGTACTTC | CSVVGGQRETQYF
. | TRBJ2-1 | TRBV11-2 | . | TGTGCCAGCAGCTTGCAGGGTCCCTCCCCTGAGCAGTTCTTC | CASSLQGPSPEQFF
. | TRBJ2-3 | TRBV28 | . | TGTGCCAGCAGTTTATGGGGGGGAACTAGCACAGATACGCAGTATTTT | CASSLWGGTSTDTQYF
. | TRBJ2-7 | TRBV4-2 | . | TGTGCCAGCAGCCAAGATCAAGGGAGCTCCTACGAGCAGTACTTC | CASSQDQGSSYEQYF
TRBD1 | TRBJ1-5 | TRBV7-2 | . | TGTGCCAGCAACGCCGGGACAGGTAATCAGCCCCAGCATTTT | CASNAGTGNQPQHF
. | TRBJ1-2 | TRBV18 | . | TGTGCCAGCTCACCCGGCATGAGGACAGCGCCTAACTATGGCTACACCTTC | CASSPGMRTAPNYGYTF
. | TRBJ2-7 | TRBV11-1 | . | TGTGCCAGCAGCCCCCCAGGACTATCATCTTTCTACGAGCAGTACTTC | CASSPPGLSSFYEQYF
TRBD2 | TRBJ2-3 | TRBV5-1 | . | TGCGCCAGCACCAATCCTCAGACGGGAGGTGGGTCAGATACGCAGTATTTT | CASTNPQTGGGSDTQYF
TRBD2 | TRBJ2-5 | TRBV28 | . | TGTGCCAGCAGTCGGACTAGCGGGGGGGCATGGGAGACCCAGTACTTC | CASSRTSGGAWETQYF
. | TRBJ2-5 | TRBV9 | . | TGTGCCAGCAGCCTTTGGGGGGAGGAGACCCAGTACTTC | CASSLWGEETQYF
TRBD1 | TRBJ1-5 | TRBV18 | . | TGTGCCAGCTCACCTTGGGGGACAGGGTCTAGCAATCAGCCCCAGCATTTT | CASSPWGTGSSNQPQHF
. | TRBJ1-4 | TRBV29-1 | . | TGCAGCGTTGAAATAGATTCTGAAAAACTGTTTTTT | CSVEIDSEKLFF
TRBD2 | TRBJ2-5 | TRBV7-2 | . | TGTGCCAGCAGCTCGCCCGGGACTAGGGTAGAGACCCAGTACTTC | CASSSPGTRVETQYF
. | TRBJ2-3 | TRBV5-4 | once | TGTGCCAGCAGCTTGATGGGGAGTGAGGGAGATACGCAGTATTTT | CASSLMGSEGDTQYF
TRBD1 | TRBJ1-2 | TRBV7-2 | . | TGTGCCAGCAGCAGGGACAGGGATGGCTATGGCTACACCTTC | CASSRDRDGYGYTF
TRBD1 | TRBJ1-5 | TRBV6-1 | . | TGTGCCAGCACGCCGGGACAGGGAAGTCAGCCCCAGCATTTT | CASTPGQGSQPQHF
. | TRBJ1-4 | TRBV4-3 | few | TGCGCCAGCAGCCACCCGAACGAGCGGAAACTGTTTTTT | CASSHPNERKLFF
TRBD1 | TRBJ2-5 | TRBV29-1 | . | TGCAGCGTCGGGGACAGACAAGAGACCCAGTACTTC | CSVGDRQETQYF
TRBD1 | TRBJ2-7 | TRBV7-6 | . | TGTGCCAGCAGCCCCCGACAGGGCTCATCCTACGAGCAGTACTTC | CASSPRQGSSYEQYF
TRBD1 | TRBJ1-1 | TRBV19 | . | TGTGCCAGTAGTACTCCGCCCTATGGGACAGTTGAAGCTTTCTTT | CASSTPPYGTVEAFF
TRBD1 | TRBJ1-2 | TRBV7-9 | few | TGTGCCAGCAGTCCCCTTCCGGGACAGACTAACTATGGCTACACCTTC | CASSPLPGQTNYGYTF
. | TRBJ1-2 | TRBV19 | . | TGTGCCAGTAGTATAGTTCCTCCTAGCGGGGGCTACACCTTC | CASSIVPPSGGYTF
TRBD1 | TRBJ1-2 | TRBV18 | . | TGTGCCAGCTCACACGGGACAGGACGCGACTATGGCTACACCTTC | CASSHGTGRDYGYTF
. | TRBJ2-3 | TRBV5-8 | . | TGTGCCAGCAGCTTGGGAGGGACAGATACGCAGTATTTT | CASSLGGTDTQYF
TRBD1 | TRBJ2-7 | TRBV5-6 | . | TGTGCCAGCAGCCCGACAGGGGGATACGAGCAGTACTTC | CASSPTGGYEQYF
TRBD1 | TRBJ2-2 | TRBV18 | . | TGTGCCAGCTCGACAGGGTTCCCCCACACCGGGGAGCTGTTTTTT | CASSTGFPHTGELFF
. | TRBJ2-3 | TRBV19 | . | TGTGCCAGTAGTATTAACAGCCAAAGGGATACGCAGTATTTT | CASSINSQRDTQYF
TRBD2 | TRBJ2-2 | TRBV6-5 | . | TGTGCCAGCACTGTCCGGGGGGGGCCCGGGGAGCTGTTTTTT | CASTVRGGPGELFF
TRBD2 | TRBJ2-2 | TRBV10-3 | . | TGTGCCATCTCGGGCGGGAGCAGCCTGAACACCGGGGAGCTGTTTTTT | CAISGGSSLNTGELFF
TRBD1 | TRBJ2-1 | TRBV5-1 | . | TGCGCCAGCAGTCCGGGGACAGGTACCTACAATGAGCAGTTCTTC | CASSPGTGTYNEQFF
. | TRBJ2-1 | TRBV10-1 | . | TGCGCCAGCTCCCAGGACTCAGTATCGCGTGAGCAGTTCTTC | CASSQDSVSREQFF
TRBD2 | TRBJ2-5 | TRBV7-8 | . | TGTGCCAGCAGCTCCGCCGGGACTAACCCCCAAGAGACCCAGTACTTC | CASSSAGTNPQETQYF
TRBD2 | TRBJ2-3 | TRBV7-2 | . | TGTGCCAGCAGCTTAGCGGGGATAGCGGGGGGGCTCACAGATACGCAGTATTTT | CASSLAGIAGGLTDTQYF
. | TRBJ1-3 | TRBV10-3 | . | TGTGCCCACAGCGGGGGTATGACCTCTGGAAACACCATATATTTT | CAHSGGMTSGNTIYF
TRBD1 | TRBJ1-5 | TRBV11-3 | . | TGTGCCACCGCAGAAACAGGGGGTAGACAGCCCCAGCATTTT | CATAETGGRQPQHF
. | TRBJ2-3 | TRBV6-6 | . | TGTGCCAGCAGTTACCCACATAGCGCAGGCACAGATACGCAGTATTTT | CASSYPHSAGTDTQYF
. | TRBJ1-5 | TRBV10-3 | . | TGTGCCATCAGCCTAAACAGCAGTCCCAATCAGCCCCAGCATTTT | CAISLNSSPNQPQHF
. | TRBJ1-2 | TRBV28 | once | TGTGCCAGCAGTTCGAGCGACGTCGGCTACACCTTC | CASSSSDVGYTF
. | TRBJ1-2 | TRBV30 | . | TGTGCCCGGAGACAGGATTTTGGCTACACCTTC | CARRQDFGYTF
. | TRBJ1-5 | TRBV30 | . | TGTGCCTGGAGTGTCGGAGACAGGAATCAGCCCCAGCATTTT | CAWSVGDRNQPQHF
. | TRBJ1-1 | TRBV7-7 | . | TGTGCCAGCAGTCGGGACTCGAACACTGAAGCTTTCTTT | CASSRDSNTEAFF
. | TRBJ1-5 | TRBV9 | . | TGTGCCAGCAGCGTCGGGTCTAATCAGCCCCAGCATTTT | CASSVGSNQPQHF
TRBD1 | TRBJ1-5 | TRBV29-1 | . | TGCAGCGTAGCTTCCGGGACAGGGAACCAGCCCCAGCATTTT | CSVASGTGNQPQHF
. | TRBJ2-3 | TRBV7-2 | few | TGTGCCAGCAGCTTAAAGCGACCGCCCACAGATACGCAGTATTTT | CASSLKRPPTDTQYF
. | TRBJ1-2 | TRBV9 | . | TGTGCCAGCAGCGTAGCGGTGCAGGATAGGGGCTACACCTTC | CASSVAVQDRGYTF
TRBD1 | TRBJ2-3 | TRBV29-1 | few | TGCAGCGTTGAGATAGGGGGCGGATCAGATACGCAGTATTTT | CSVEIGGGSDTQYF
TRBD1 | TRBJ1-2 | TRBV19 | . | TGTGCCAGTAGTATCCCCGGGACAGGGCGCCATGGCTACACCTTC | CASSIPGTGRHGYTF
. | TRBJ2-3 | TRBV19 | . | TGTGCCAGTAGGATTCAAGGGGCAGATACGCAGTATTTT | CASRIQGADTQYF
. | TRBJ1-1 | TRBV7-9 | . | TGTGCCAGCAGCACCGTACAGGGACGGGTGGCTGAAGCTTTCTTT | CASSTVQGRVAEAFF
. | TRBJ1-6 | TRBV9 | . | TGTGCCAGCAGCGTAGAAGACAGCTCACCCCTCCACTTT | CASSVEDSSPLHF
TRBD1 | TRBJ1-5 | TRBV7-9 | . | TGTGCCAGCAGCTCCGGACAGGGGGCTTACTACAATCAGCCCCAGCATTTT | CASSSGQGAYYNQPQHF
TRBD1 | TRBJ2-7 | TRBV6-1 | few | TGTGCCAGCAGTGCGCCGGGACAGGGGGCGCCGCAGTACTTC | CASSAPGQGAPQYF
. | TRBJ1-2 | TRBV7-6 | . | TGTGCCAGCAGCCCCCCCGGGGACTATGGCTACACCTTC | CASSPPGDYGYTF
TRBD1 | TRBJ1-3 | TRBV27 | . | TGTGCCAGCAGTTTAACAGGGGTTTGGATGGGAAACACCATATATTTT | CASSLTGVWMGNTIYF
. | TRBJ1-2 | TRBV15 | . | TGTGCCACCAGCAGAGCCCCGGGGGACGGGATCGACTATGGCTACACCTTC | CATSRAPGDGIDYGYTF